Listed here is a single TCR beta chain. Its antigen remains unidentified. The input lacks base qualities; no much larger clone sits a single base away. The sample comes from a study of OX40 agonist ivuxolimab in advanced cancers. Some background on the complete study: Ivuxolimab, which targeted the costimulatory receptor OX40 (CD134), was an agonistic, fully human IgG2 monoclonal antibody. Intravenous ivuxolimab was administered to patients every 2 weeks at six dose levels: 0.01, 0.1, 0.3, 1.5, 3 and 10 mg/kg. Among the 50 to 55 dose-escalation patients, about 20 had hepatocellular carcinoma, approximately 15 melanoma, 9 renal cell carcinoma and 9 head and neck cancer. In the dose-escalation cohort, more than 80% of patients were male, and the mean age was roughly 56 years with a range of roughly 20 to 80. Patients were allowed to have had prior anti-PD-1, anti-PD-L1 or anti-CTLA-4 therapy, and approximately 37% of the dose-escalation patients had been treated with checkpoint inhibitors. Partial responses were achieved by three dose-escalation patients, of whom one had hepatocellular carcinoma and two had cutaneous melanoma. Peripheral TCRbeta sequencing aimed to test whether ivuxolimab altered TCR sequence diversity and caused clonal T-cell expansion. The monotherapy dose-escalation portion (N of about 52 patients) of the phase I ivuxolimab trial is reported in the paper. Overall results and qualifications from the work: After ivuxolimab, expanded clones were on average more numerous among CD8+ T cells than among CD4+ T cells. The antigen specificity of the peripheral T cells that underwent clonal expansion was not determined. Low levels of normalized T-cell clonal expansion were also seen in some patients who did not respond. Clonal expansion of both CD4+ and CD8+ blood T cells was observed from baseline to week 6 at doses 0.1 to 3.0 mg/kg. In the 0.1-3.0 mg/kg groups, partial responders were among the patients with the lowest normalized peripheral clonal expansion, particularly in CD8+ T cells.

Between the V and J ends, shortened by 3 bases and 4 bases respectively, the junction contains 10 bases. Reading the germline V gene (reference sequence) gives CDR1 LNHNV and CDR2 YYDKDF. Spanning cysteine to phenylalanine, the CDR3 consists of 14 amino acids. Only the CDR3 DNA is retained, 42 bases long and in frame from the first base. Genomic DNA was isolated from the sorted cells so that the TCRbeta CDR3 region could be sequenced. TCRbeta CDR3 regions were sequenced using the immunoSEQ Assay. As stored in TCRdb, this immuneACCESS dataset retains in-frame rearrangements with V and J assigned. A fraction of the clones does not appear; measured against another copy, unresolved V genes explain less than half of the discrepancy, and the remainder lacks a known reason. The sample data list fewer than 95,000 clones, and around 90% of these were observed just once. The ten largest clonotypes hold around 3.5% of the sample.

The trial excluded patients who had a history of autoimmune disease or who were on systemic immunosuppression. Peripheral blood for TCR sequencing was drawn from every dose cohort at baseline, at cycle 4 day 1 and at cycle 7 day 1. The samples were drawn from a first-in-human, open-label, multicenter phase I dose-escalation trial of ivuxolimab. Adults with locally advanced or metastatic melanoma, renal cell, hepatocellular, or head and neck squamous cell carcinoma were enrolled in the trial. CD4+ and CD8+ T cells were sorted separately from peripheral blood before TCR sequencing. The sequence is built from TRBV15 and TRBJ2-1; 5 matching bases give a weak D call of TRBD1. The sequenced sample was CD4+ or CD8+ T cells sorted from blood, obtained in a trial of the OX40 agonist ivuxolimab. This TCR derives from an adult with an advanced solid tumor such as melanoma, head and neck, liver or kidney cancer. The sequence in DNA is TGTGCCACCAGCAGGGAACGACAGTACAATGAGCAGTTCTTC. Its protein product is CATSRERQYNEQFF. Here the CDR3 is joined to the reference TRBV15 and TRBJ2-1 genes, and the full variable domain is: DAMVIQNPRYQVTQFGKPVTLSCSQTLNHNVMYWYQQKSSQAPKLLFHYYDKDFNNEADTPDNFQSRRPNTSFCFLDIRSPGLGDTAMYLCATSRERQYNEQFFGPGTRLTVL.